The clone carrying this TCR beta chain was seen a few times. The investigators reverse transcribed all of the isolated RNA, so they sequenced expressed TCRB transcripts. Clones were sequenced by immunoSEQ multiplex PCR, and TCRdb holds only the in-frame ones, with some missing. This table holds approximately 140,000 clones, roughly 9.3% found once. This sample stems from a study of beta chain features in type 1 diabetes. Trimming stripped 3 bases from V and 0 bases from J, with 9 bases between. Germline CDR1 reads SQVTM; CDR2 reads ANQGSEA. This CDR3 is 14 amino acids long. Material for sequencing was central memory CD4+ T cells from blood. The chain recombines TRBV29-1 with TRBJ1-3, with D unclear. This clonotype was sampled from a woman aged 40 to 50 in good health. The CDR3 coding sequence is TGCAGCGTTGAGGACTCCTTCTCTGGAAACACCATATATTTT. Amino acid sequence: CSVEDSFSGNTIYF. Supplemented by reference TRBV29-1 and TRBJ1-3, the full variable domain reads SAVISQKPSRDICQRGTSLTIQCQVDSQVTMMFWYRQQPGQSLTLIATANQGSEATYESGFVIDKFPISRPNLTFSTLTVSNMSPEDSSIYLCSVEDSFSGNTIYFGEGSWLTVV.